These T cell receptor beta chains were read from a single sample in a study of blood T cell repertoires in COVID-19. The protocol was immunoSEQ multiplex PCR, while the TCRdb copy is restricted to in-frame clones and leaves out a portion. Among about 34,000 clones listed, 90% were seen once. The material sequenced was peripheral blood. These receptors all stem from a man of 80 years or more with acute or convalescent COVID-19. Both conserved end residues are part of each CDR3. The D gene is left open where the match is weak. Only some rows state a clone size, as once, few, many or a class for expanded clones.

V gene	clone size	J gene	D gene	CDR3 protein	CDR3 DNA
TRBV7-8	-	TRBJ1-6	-	CASSPPGTVDSPLHF	TGTGCCAGCAGCCCCCCCGGGACTGTCGATTCACCCCTCCACTTT
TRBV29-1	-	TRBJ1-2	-	CSVGPGQGASFYGYTF	-
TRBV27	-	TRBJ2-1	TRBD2	CASRQRGLYNEQFF	TGTGCCAGCAGGCAGCGGGGGTTATACAATGAGCAGTTCTTC
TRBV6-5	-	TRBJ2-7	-	CASSTNRLVEQYF	TGTGCCAGCAGTACCAACAGGTTAGTCGAGCAGTACTTC
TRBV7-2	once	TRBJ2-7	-	CASSPRSRYGGSGWEQYF	TGTGCCAGCAGCCCTAGGAGTCGTTACGGGGGTTCGGGCTGGGAGCAGTACTTC
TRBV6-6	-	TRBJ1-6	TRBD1	CASRQGQGFSPLHF	TGTGCCAGCAGACAGGGACAGGGCTTTTCACCCCTCCACTTT
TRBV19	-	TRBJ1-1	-	CASSIRAEGTEAFF	TGTGCCAGTAGTATCAGGGCAGAAGGGACTGAAGCTTTCTTT
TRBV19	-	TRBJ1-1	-	CASSVRQNTEAFF	TGTGCCAGTAGTGTCCGACAGAACACTGAAGCTTTCTTT
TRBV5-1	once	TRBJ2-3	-	CASSLGLGEPHYWDF	TGCGCCAGCAGCTTGGGTTTGGGAGAGCCACACTACTGGGATTTT
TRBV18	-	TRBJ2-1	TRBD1	CASSPPGTVRDEQFF	TGTGCCAGCTCACCACCGGGGACAGTAAGGGATGAGCAGTTCTTC
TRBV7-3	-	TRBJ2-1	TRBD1	CASSLDRDNEQFF	TGTGCCAGCAGCTTGGACAGGGACAATGAGCAGTTCTTC
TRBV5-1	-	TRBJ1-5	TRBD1	CASSPQGASQPQHF	TGCGCCAGCAGCCCGCAGGGGGCAAGTCAGCCCCAGCATTTT
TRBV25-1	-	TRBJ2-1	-	CASSESRPPGEQFF	TGTGCCAGCAGTGAAAGTCGCCCCCCGGGTGAGCAGTTCTTC
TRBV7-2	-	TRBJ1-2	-	CASSLTGLSGGYTF	TGTGCCAGCAGCTTAACAGGGTTGTCGGGTGGCTACACCTTC
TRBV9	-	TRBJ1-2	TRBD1	CASSVTGQGTYGYTF	TGTGCCAGCAGCGTAACCGGACAGGGGACCTATGGCTACACCTTC
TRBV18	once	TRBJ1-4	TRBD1	CASSPGQGDEKLFF	TGTGCCAGCTCACCGGGACAGGGGGATGAAAAACTGTTTTTT
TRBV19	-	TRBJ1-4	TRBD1	CASRQQGVGGKLFF	TGTGCCAGTAGGCAACAGGGGGTCGGGGGAAAACTGTTTTTT
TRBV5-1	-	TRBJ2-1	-	CASRYETSSYNEQFF	TGCGCCAGCAGATACGAAACCAGCTCCTACAATGAGCAGTTCTTC
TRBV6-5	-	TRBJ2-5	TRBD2	CASTRPSGGPETQYF	TGTGCCAGCACTCGCCCAAGCGGGGGGCCGGAGACCCAGTACTTC
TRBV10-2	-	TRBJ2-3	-	CASSDLLAGTDTQYF	TGCGCCAGCAGTGATTTACTAGCAGGCACAGATACGCAGTATTTT
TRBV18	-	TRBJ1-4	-	CASSPPGHEKLFF	TGTGCCAGCTCACCACCGGGCCACGAAAAACTGTTTTTT
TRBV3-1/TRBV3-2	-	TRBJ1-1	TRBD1	CASSQVGQGRHTEAFF	TGTGCCAGCAGCCAAGTGGGACAGGGAAGGCACACTGAAGCTTTCTTT
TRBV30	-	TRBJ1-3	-	CAWRPGGSGNTIYF	TGTGCCTGGAGGCCGGGGGGTTCTGGAAACACCATATATTTT
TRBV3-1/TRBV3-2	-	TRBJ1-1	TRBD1	CASSQGTGMNTEAFF	TGTGCCAGCAGCCAAGGGACAGGGATGAACACTGAAGCTTTCTTT
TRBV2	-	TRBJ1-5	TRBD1	CASSERSGGPEPQHF	TGTGCCAGCAGCGAAAGGTCAGGGGGACCCGAGCCCCAGCATTTT
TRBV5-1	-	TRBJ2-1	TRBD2	CASSLGLAGGPNEQFF	TGCGCCAGCAGCTTGGGGCTAGCGGGGGGCCCCAATGAGCAGTTCTTC
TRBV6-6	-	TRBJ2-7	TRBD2	CASSYQRTSGYEQYF	TGTGCCAGCAGTTACCAACGGACTAGCGGGTACGAGCAGTACTTC
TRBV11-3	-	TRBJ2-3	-	CASSLGGLVDADTQYF	TGTGCCAGCAGCTTAGGAGGTTTGGTAGACGCAGATACGCAGTATTTT
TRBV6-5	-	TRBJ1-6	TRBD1	CASGTGRYSPLHF	TGTGCCAGCGGGACAGGGCGATATTCACCCCTCCACTTT
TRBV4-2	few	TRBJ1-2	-	CASSQDGGRDYGYTF	TGTGCCAGCAGCCAAGATGGGGGCAGGGACTATGGCTACACCTTC
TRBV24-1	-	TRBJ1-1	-	CATSARENTEAFF	TGTGCCACCAGTGCCCGAGAGAACACTGAAGCTTTCTTT
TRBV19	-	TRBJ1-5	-	CASSIYQTSNQPQHF	TGTGCCAGTAGTATCTACCAAACTAGCAATCAGCCCCAGCATTTT
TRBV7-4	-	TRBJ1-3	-	CASRSLQGAGNTIYF	TGTGCCAGCAGAAGTCTACAGGGCGCTGGAAACACCATATATTTT
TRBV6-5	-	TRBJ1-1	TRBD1	CASSYPGTGRAFF	TGTGCCAGCAGTTACCCCGGGACAGGACGAGCTTTCTTT
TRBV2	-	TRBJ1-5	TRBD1	CASSPGQGPQPQHF	TGTGCCAGCAGTCCGGGACAGGGACCTCAGCCCCAGCATTTT
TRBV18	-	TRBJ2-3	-	CASSQLQVDPQYF	TGTGCCAGCTCACAGTTGCAGGTAGATCCGCAGTATTTT